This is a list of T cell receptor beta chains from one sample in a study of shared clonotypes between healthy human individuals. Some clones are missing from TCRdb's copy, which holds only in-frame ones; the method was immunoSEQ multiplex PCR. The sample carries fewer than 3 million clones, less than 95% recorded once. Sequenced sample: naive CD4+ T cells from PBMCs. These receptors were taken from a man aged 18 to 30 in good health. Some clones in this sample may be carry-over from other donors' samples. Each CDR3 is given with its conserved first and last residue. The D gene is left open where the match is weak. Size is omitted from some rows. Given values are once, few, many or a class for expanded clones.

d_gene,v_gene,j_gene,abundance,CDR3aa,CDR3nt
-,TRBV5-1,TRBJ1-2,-,CASSLSAPNYGYTF,TGCGCCAGCAGCTTGTCAGCTCCTAACTATGGCTACACCTTC
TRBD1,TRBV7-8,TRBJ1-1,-,CASSLTGGVVRTEAFF,TGTGCCAGCAGCTTAACAGGGGGCGTGGTTAGGACTGAAGCTTTCTTT
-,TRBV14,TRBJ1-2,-,CASSGGADGYTF,TGTGCCAGCTCCGGGGGGGCGGATGGCTACACCTTC
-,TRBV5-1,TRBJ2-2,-,CASSLGTIGTGELFF,TGCGCCAGCAGCTTAGGGACCATAGGCACCGGGGAGCTGTTTTTT
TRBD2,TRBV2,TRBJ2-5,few,CASSRTSGRLETQYF,TGTGCCAGCAGCCGGACTAGCGGGAGGTTAGAGACCCAGTACTTC
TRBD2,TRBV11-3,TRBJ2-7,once,CASSPGLAGFYEQYF,TGTGCCAGCAGCCCCGGACTAGCGGGATTCTACGAGCAGTACTTC
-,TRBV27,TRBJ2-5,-,CASSLSRVGSETQYF,TGTGCCAGCAGTTTATCGAGGGTGGGGTCGGAGACCCAGTACTTC
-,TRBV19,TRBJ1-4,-,CASMGRDTRGANEKLFF,TGTGCCAGTATGGGAAGGGACACTCGGGGAGCTAATGAAAAACTGTTTTTT
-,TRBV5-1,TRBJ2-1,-,CASSNVASSYNEQFF,TGCGCCAGCAGTAACGTGGCTAGCTCCTACAATGAGCAGTTCTTC
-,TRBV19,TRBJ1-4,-,CASSVVATNEKLFF,TGTGCCAGTAGTGTGGTAGCAACTAATGAAAAACTGTTTTTT
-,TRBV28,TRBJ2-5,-,CAVAPTIGTQYF,TGTGCCGTGGCCCCTACCATAGGGACCCAGTACTTC
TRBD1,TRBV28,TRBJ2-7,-,CASIPGTGHYEQYF,TGTGCCAGCATCCCGGGGACAGGGCACTACGAGCAGTACTTC
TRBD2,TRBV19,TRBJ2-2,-,CASSRTSGRAGELFF,TGTGCCAGTAGTCGGACTAGCGGGAGGGCCGGGGAGCTGTTTTTT
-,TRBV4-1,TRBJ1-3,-,CASSQGLGQPSVSGNTIYF,TGCGCCAGCAGCCAAGGGCTCGGACAGCCGTCTGTCTCTGGAAACACCATATATTTT
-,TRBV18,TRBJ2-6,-,CASSPGRESGANVLTF,TGTGCCAGCTCACCGGGCAGGGAAAGTGGGGCCAACGTCCTGACTTTC
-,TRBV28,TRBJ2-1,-,CASSLRGREQFF,TGTGCCAGCAGTTTACGGGGTCGGGAGCAGTTCTTC
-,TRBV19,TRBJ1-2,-,CASSPRTDYGYTF,TGTGCCAGTAGTCCCCGGACAGACTATGGCTACACCTTC
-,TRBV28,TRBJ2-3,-,CASIGPTDTQYF,TGTGCCAGCATCGGTCCCACAGATACGCAGTATTTT
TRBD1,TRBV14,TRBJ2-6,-,CASSHRQGRSSGANVLTF,TGTGCCAGCAGCCATAGACAGGGGCGTTCCTCTGGGGCCAACGTCCTGACTTTC
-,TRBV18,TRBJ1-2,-,CASSPGQGYTF,TGTGCCAGCTCACCTGGACAAGGCTACACCTTC
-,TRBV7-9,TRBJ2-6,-,CASSLLIGSSSGANVLTF,TGTGCCAGCAGCTTACTGATCGGGAGTTCCTCTGGGGCCAACGTCCTGACTTTC
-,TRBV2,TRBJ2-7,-,CASSPGRTYEQYF,TGTGCCAGCAGTCCGGGACGAACCTACGAGCAGTACTTC
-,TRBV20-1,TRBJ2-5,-,CSAKFGETQYF,TGCAGTGCTAAGTTCGGAGAGACCCAGTACTTC
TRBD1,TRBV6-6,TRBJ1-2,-,CASSYSGQGARGYTF,TGTGCCAGCAGTTACTCGGGACAGGGGGCGCGAGGCTACACCTTC
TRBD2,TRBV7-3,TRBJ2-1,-,CASSSGGRDNEQFF,TGTGCCAGCAGCTCAGGAGGGAGGGACAATGAGCAGTTCTTC
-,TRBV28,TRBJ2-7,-,CASSSRRDVPEQYF,TGTGCCAGCAGTTCCCGCCGGGACGTTCCCGAGCAGTACTTC
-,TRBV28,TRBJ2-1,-,CASSLPPGGLRGIGNEQFF,TGTGCCAGCAGTTTACCCCCCGGAGGACTGCGCGGGATCGGAAATGAGCAGTTCTTC
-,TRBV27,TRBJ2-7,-,CASSLYGREQYF,TGTGCCAGCAGTTTATATGGTCGCGAGCAGTACTTC
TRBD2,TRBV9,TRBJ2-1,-,CASRDSRAGVSGEQFF,TGTGCCAGCCGCGACAGTAGAGCGGGAGTCAGCGGTGAGCAGTTCTTC
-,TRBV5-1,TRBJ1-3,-,CASSLDWQDGNTIYF,TGCGCCAGCAGCTTGGACTGGCAAGACGGAAACACCATATATTTT
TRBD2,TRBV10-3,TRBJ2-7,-,CAISESPLAGGPKGYEQYF,TGTGCCATCAGTGAGTCGCCCCTAGCGGGAGGGCCAAAGGGGTACGAGCAGTACTTC
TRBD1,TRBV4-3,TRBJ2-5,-,CASSQAPGTGQETQYF,TGCGCCAGCAGCCAAGCCCCCGGGACAGGGCAAGAGACCCAGTACTTC
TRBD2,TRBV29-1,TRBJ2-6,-,CSVHSGRASGANVLTF,TGCAGCGTGCACAGCGGGAGGGCCTCTGGGGCCAACGTCCTGACTTTC
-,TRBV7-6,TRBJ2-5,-,CASRAGETQYF,TGTGCCAGTCGGGCGGGGGAGACCCAGTACTTC
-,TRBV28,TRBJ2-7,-,CATSGFSYEQYF,TGTGCCACTTCAGGTTTCTCCTACGAGCAGTACTTC
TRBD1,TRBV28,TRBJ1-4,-,CASSLPDREKLFF,TGTGCCAGCAGTTTACCGGACAGGGAAAAACTGTTTTTT
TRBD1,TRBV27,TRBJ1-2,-,CASSSRQGANYGYTF,TGTGCCAGCAGTTCTCGACAGGGGGCGAACTATGGCTACACCTTC
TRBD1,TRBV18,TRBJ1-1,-,CASSPRTGGMNTEAFF,TGTGCCAGCTCACCACGGACAGGGGGAATGAACACTGAAGCTTTCTTT
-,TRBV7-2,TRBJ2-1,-,CASSLIGGHEQFF,TGTGCCAGCAGCCTTATCGGGGGACATGAGCAGTTCTTC
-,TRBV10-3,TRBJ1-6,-,CAISVGARSPLHF,TGTGCCATCAGTGTAGGTGCCAGATCACCCCTCCACTTT